This T cell receptor beta chain was recovered during a study of CD8 T cells in ankylosing spondylitis. Whole-study findings and limits: Both synovial fluid and blood in reactive arthritis had previously been reported to carry some motif variants. About eight highly homologous variants made up a TCR beta motif that seemed to typify ankylosing spondylitis blood. Clones tied to disease were said to be significantly enriched in matched ankylosing spondylitis synovial fluid.

Comment on this clonotype: Its antigen remains unidentified.

The authors made TCR beta libraries by quantitative 5'-RACE with molecular barcodes. One entry per CDR3 protein, called by TCRdb with MiXCR from the 5' RACE reads. There are 250,000 to 350,000 distinct CDR3 sequences in the sample; 20% to 25% occur only once, and approximately 3.7% lies in the top ten. From germline, CDR1 is DFQATT and CDR2 SNEGSKA (reference sequence). The ends were cut back, 6 bases at V and 5 bases at J, with 16 bases in the middle. The CDR3 has 14 amino acids. Sequencing was done on a sample of blood, either unsorted or a sorted T cell fraction (not recorded which). The rearrangement links TRBV20-1 to TRBJ2-2; a possible D gene is TRBD2 (6 bases). The sequence was obtained from a female donor with ankylosing spondylitis or in good health (not recorded which). The CDR3 is CSAKLMGLTGELFF. The CDR3 DNA sequence: TGCAGTGCGAAACTAATGGGACTTACCGGGGAGCTGTTTTTT.